The rows below give T cell receptor beta chains drawn from one sample of a study of T cell changes during pregnancy in multiple sclerosis. Sequencing used immunoSEQ multiplex PCR; TCRdb keeps in-frame clones, though not all of them. The sample lists 70,000 to 100,000 clones, 80% to 95% occurring once. The material sequenced was peripheral blood, taken in the third trimester of pregnancy. The receptors originated from a female donor in good health, enrolled as a control in a pregnancy study. Each CDR3 is given with its conserved first and last residue. The D gene is left open where the match is weak. For some rows the clone size is stated as once, few or many, or as a class when expanded; others skip it.

J,V,size,D,CDR3,DNA
TRBJ1-4,TRBV6-5,-,-,CASSYEDSNEKLFF,TGTGCCAGCAGTTACGAGGACAGTAATGAAAAACTGTTTTTT
TRBJ1-1,TRBV13,-,-,CASRGVSDTEAFF,TGTGCCAGCAGGGGCGTTTCGGACACTGAAGCTTTCTTT
TRBJ1-4,TRBV5-1,-,TRBD1,CASSKTGTGEEKLFF,TGCGCCAGCAGCAAAACTGGGACAGGGGAGGAAAAACTGTTTTTT
TRBJ1-2,TRBV10-2,once,-,CASSENRANYGYTF,TGCGCCAGCAGTGAAAACAGGGCTAACTATGGCTACACCTTC
TRBJ2-3,TRBV10-3,-,TRBD2,CAIRSLAGGPGTDTQYF,TGTGCCATCAGGTCCCTAGCGGGAGGGCCTGGCACAGATACGCAGTATTTT
TRBJ2-7,TRBV7-2,-,TRBD2,CASSWGAGGSYEQYF,TGTGCCAGCAGCTGGGGAGCGGGAGGAAGCTACGAGCAGTACTTC
TRBJ2-6,TRBV6-5,once,-,CASSLTRANVLTF,TGTGCCAGCAGTTTGACACGGGCCAACGTCCTGACTTTC
TRBJ2-3,TRBV20-1,-,-,CSGARDTQYF,TGCAGCGGAGCCCGAGATACGCAGTATTTT
TRBJ1-5,TRBV28,-,-,CASSLWGLNQPQHF,TGTGCCAGCAGTTTATGGGGCCTCAATCAGCCCCAGCATTTT
TRBJ2-1,TRBV5-1,-,-,CASTRESSYNEQFF,TGCGCCAGCACCCGGGAGAGCTCCTACAATGAGCAGTTCTTC
TRBJ1-2,TRBV15,-,TRBD1,CATSTPGGQGATRYGYTF,TGTGCCACCAGCACTCCAGGGGGACAGGGAGCTACTCGCTATGGCTACACCTTC
TRBJ1-2,TRBV5-6,-,-,CASSFSSANYGYTF,TGTGCCAGCAGCTTTAGCTCGGCGAACTATGGCTACACCTTC
TRBJ2-1,TRBV27,-,TRBD1,CASRKGGLNNEQFF,TGTGCCAGCAGGAAAGGGGGCTTGAACAATGAGCAGTTCTTC
TRBJ1-1,TRBV2,-,-,CASTPLRGTEAFF,TGTGCCAGCACGCCTTTACGGGGCACTGAAGCTTTCTTT
TRBJ2-7,TRBV7-8,few,TRBD2,CASSLRTSGHEQYF,TGTGCCAGCAGCTTAAGGACTAGCGGGCACGAGCAGTACTTC